These T cell receptor beta chains were read from a single sample in a study of shared T cell receptors in the human thymus. This table comes from immunoSEQ multiplex PCR, and its TCRdb copy is limited to in-frame clones, with some not included. Here the sample spans over 450,000 clones, around three quarters being singletons. These data are also associated with another study on human thymus T cells.

The specimen sequenced was thymocytes. Source of these receptors: a boy younger than two with a congenital heart defect. The CDR3 runs from the conserved cysteine through the conserved F or W. The D gene is left open where the match is weak. Only some rows state a clone size, as once, few, many or a class for expanded clones.

D gene	clone size	V gene	J gene	CDR3 protein	CDR3 DNA
TRBD1	-	TRBV30	TRBJ2-7	CAWTDRAYEQYF	TGTGCCTGGACGGACAGGGCCTACGAGCAGTACTTC
TRBD1	-	TRBV25-1	TRBJ2-7	CASRGQGSNEQYF	TGTGCCAGCAGGGGACAGGGAAGTAACGAGCAGTACTTC
TRBD1	-	TRBV4-3	TRBJ2-1	CASSQPRTGGPPGGYNEQFF	TGCGCCAGCAGCCAACCCCGGACAGGGGGCCCCCCGGGAGGTTACAATGAGCAGTTCTTC
-	once	TRBV9	TRBJ2-2	CASSVVAAGELFF	TGTGCCAGCAGCGTAGTAGCGGCCGGGGAGCTGTTTTTT
TRBD2	-	TRBV27	TRBJ2-5	CASSRLAGPRETQYF	TGTGCCAGCAGTAGACTAGCGGGTCCCCGGGAGACCCAGTACTTC
-	-	TRBV2	TRBJ1-5	CASSYQGLLGPQHF	TGTGCCAGCAGTTACCAGGGGTTACTAGGGCCCCAGCATTTT
TRBD1	-	TRBV9	TRBJ2-1	CASSPREGQGDYEQFF	TGTGCCAGCAGCCCGCGGGAGGGACAGGGGGACTATGAGCAGTTCTTC
TRBD1	-	TRBV4-1	TRBJ1-1	CASSQDLRQGPYPPNTEAFF	TGCGCCAGCAGCCAAGATCTAAGACAGGGCCCTTACCCCCCGAACACTGAAGCTTTCTTT
-	few	TRBV5-6	TRBJ1-1	CASSFRQVATEAFF	TGTGCCAGCAGCTTCCGACAGGTTGCCACTGAAGCTTTCTTT
-	once	TRBV6-1	TRBJ2-5	CAGGDRQGKKETQYF	TGTGCCGGGGGGGACAGGCAGGGTAAAAAAGAGACCCAGTACTTC
TRBD1	-	TRBV4-3	TRBJ1-3	CASSLEQGSSGNTIYF	TGCGCCAGCAGCTTAGAACAGGGGAGCTCTGGAAACACCATATATTTT
-	few	TRBV18	TRBJ1-2	CASSPPSRGIYGYTF	TGTGCCAGCTCACCACCGAGCAGGGGAATCTATGGCTACACCTTC
-	-	TRBV4-3	TRBJ2-3	CASSQDPTRPGVDTQYF	TGCGCCAGCAGCCAAGATCCGACTAGGCCGGGCGTAGATACGCAGTATTTT
-	-	TRBV5-4	TRBJ1-2	CASSWGLQSLYGYTF	TGTGCCAGCAGCTGGGGACTTCAATCCCTCTATGGCTACACCTTC
TRBD2	few	TRBV4-3	TRBJ2-5	CASSRHTSGRGTQYF	TGCGCCAGCAGCCGACACACTAGCGGGAGGGGGACCCAGTACTTC
TRBD2	-	TRBV5-4	TRBJ2-3	CASSLGGLAATDTQYF	TGTGCCAGCAGCTTGGGGGGACTAGCGGCCACAGATACGCAGTATTTT
TRBD2	-	TRBV27	TRBJ2-2	CASSLFTSGSGGELFF	TGTGCCAGCAGTTTATTTACTAGCGGGAGTGGCGGGGAGCTGTTTTTT
-	-	TRBV4-2	TRBJ2-7	CASSQEGGEQYF	TGTGCCAGCAGCCAAGAGGGCGGGGAGCAGTACTTC
-	-	TRBV2	TRBJ1-1	CASRDKGGHTEAFF	TGTGCCAGCAGGGACAAGGGTGGGCACACTGAAGCTTTCTTT
TRBD2	-	TRBV29-1	TRBJ2-1	CSVVGLAAPYPYNEQFF	TGCAGCGTTGTGGGACTAGCGGCCCCTTACCCTTACAATGAGCAGTTCTTC
-	-	TRBV30	TRBJ2-3	CAWTQGPRTDTQYF	TGTGCCTGGACCCAGGGGCCTCGCACAGATACGCAGTATTTT
-	-	TRBV7-9	TRBJ2-1	CASSLRGWNEQFF	TGTGCCAGCAGCTTACGGGGGTGGAATGAGCAGTTCTTC
-	-	TRBV21-1	TRBJ2-7	CASSPEQRDGTYEQYF	TGTGCCAGCAGCCCCGAACAGCGGGATGGGACCTACGAGCAGTACTTC
TRBD2	few	TRBV14	TRBJ2-7	CASSQDGREGHEQYF	TGTGCCAGCAGCCAAGACGGCCGGGAGGGCCACGAGCAGTACTTC
TRBD2	-	TRBV7-9	TRBJ2-1	CASSLGVAGDEQFF	TGTGCCAGCAGCTTAGGGGTAGCGGGAGATGAGCAGTTCTTC
TRBD1	-	TRBV13	TRBJ2-7	CASSLPGTGSYEQYF	TGTGCCAGCAGCCTACCCGGGACAGGCTCCTACGAGCAGTACTTC
TRBD2	-	TRBV27	TRBJ2-3	CASSLESGSEADTQYF	TGTGCCAGCAGTTTGGAAAGCGGGAGTGAGGCAGATACGCAGTATTTT
-	-	TRBV30	TRBJ2-3	CAWSRDITDTQYF	TGTGCCTGGAGCCGAGACATCACAGATACGCAGTATTTT
-	-	TRBV5-6	TRBJ2-7	CASSSPGQGRYEQYF	TGTGCCAGCAGCTCCCCAGGGCAGGGGCGTTACGAGCAGTACTTC
-	-	TRBV7-2	TRBJ2-5	CASSLGASAQETQYF	TGTGCCAGCAGCTTAGGGGCTAGCGCGCAAGAGACCCAGTACTTC
TRBD2	-	TRBV29-1	TRBJ2-1	CSVEVKGLAGDNEQFF	TGCAGCGTTGAGGTAAAAGGACTAGCGGGGGACAATGAGCAGTTCTTC
TRBD1	-	TRBV18	TRBJ2-7	CASSEIAGQGWEQYF	TGTGCCAGCTCAGAGATTGCGGGACAGGGCTGGGAGCAGTACTTC
TRBD1	-	TRBV7-8	TRBJ1-2	CASSLSRGESHNYGYTF	TGTGCCAGCAGCCTAAGCAGGGGGGAGTCCCATAACTATGGCTACACCTTC
-	-	TRBV6-1	TRBJ1-4	CASRERATNEKLFF	TGTGCCAGCAGGGAGAGAGCAACTAATGAAAAACTGTTTTTT
-	-	TRBV10-3	TRBJ1-5	CATRGRAGNGQPQHF	TGTGCCACCCGAGGCAGGGCGGGGAATGGCCAGCCCCAGCATTTT
TRBD2	-	TRBV29-1	TRBJ2-1	CSDRPGLADNEQFF	TGCAGCGACCGACCGGGACTAGCAGACAATGAGCAGTTCTTC
TRBD2	-	TRBV10-2	TRBJ2-7	CASNERESYEQYF	TGCGCCAGCAATGAGCGGGAGTCTTACGAGCAGTACTTC
TRBD2	-	TRBV28	TRBJ2-7	CASSRTAGGVRGSYEQYF	TGTGCCAGCAGCCGTACCGCGGGGGGTGTGCGGGGGTCCTACGAGCAGTACTTC
TRBD2	-	TRBV6-1	TRBJ2-7	CASRGREGSLEQYF	TGTGCCAGCAGAGGGCGGGAGGGATCTCTCGAGCAGTACTTC